This entry lists 30 T cell receptor beta chains sequenced from one sample in a study of CDR3 diversity in severe acne. TCRdb re-called the PCR reads with MiXCR, one entry per CDR3 protein. The data show 79,000 or so distinct CDR3 sequences, around 50% seen once. The sequenced material came from blood. Source of these receptors: a male donor with severe acne vulgaris.

The V gene is TRBV29-1, the J gene TRBJ1-2, with unresolved D. V was cut by 5 bases and J by 4 bases, with 14 bases left in between. Germline-derived CDR1 and CDR2 are SQVTM and ANQGSEA. CDR3 size: 13 residues. The CDR3 DNA sequence: TGCAGCGTTCTGTCCGGGGAAGTCTATGGCTACACCTTC. This sequence encodes CSVLSGEVYGYTF.

The chain links TRBV15 to TRBJ2-7; D possibly corresponds to TRBD2 (6 bases). Trimming pared 6 bases from V and 0 bases from J, leaving 12 bases between. The CDR3 spans 14 residues. Per the germline V gene, CDR1 is LNHNV and CDR2 is YYDKDF (reference sequence). CDR3 amino acids: CATSVGRISYEQYF. The CDR3 DNA reads TGTGCCACCAGTGTCGGGAGAATCTCCTACGAGCAGTACTTC.

This clonotype was recorded at least ten times. The V and J genes are TRBV12-3 or TRBV12-4 and TRBJ1-4; D may be TRBD1 (5 bases). The ends were cut back, 6 bases at V and 14 bases at J, with 19 bases in the middle. The CDR3 consists of 13 residues. DNA for the CDR3: TGTGCCAGCAGCCCGGGGCAGAGTCGGATTCTGTTTTTT. This gives the protein CASSPGQSRILFF.

This clonotype was recorded many times. The genes are TRBV7-9 and TRBJ2-7; 7 bases align to TRBD2. Germline V CDR1 and CDR2: SEHNR, FQNEAQ (reference sequence). The J segment lost 2 bases and the V segment lost 3 bases, leaving 7 bases of the junction unmatched. CDR3 size: 15 residues. The CDR3 region is CASSLASGATYEQYF. The CDR3 nucleotides are TGTGCCAGCAGCTTGGCTAGCGGAGCGACCTACGAGCAGTACTTC.

This clonotype has ten or more counts. CDR3 nucleotide sequence: TGTGCCACCAGTGAATCGAAAGGGACAGCTTATGGCTACACCTTC. Amino acids: CATSESKGTAYGYTF. The chain combines TRBV24-1 with TRBJ1-2; 7 nucleotides align to TRBD1. This CDR3 has 15 amino acids. The V segment lost 4 bases and the J segment 5 bases; nucleotides outside the gene matches: 9. Germline V CDR1 and CDR2: KGHDR, SFDVKD.

This clonotype was seen a single time. One junction end does not reproduce the germline sequence, and a read error may be involved. The chain links TRBV24-1 to TRBJ2-5; D is possibly TRBD2 (6 bases). Germline lookup yields CDR1 KGHDR and CDR2 SFDVKD. The length of the CDR3 is 13 residues. CDR3: CATSPGDQEAQYF. The CDR3 DNA is TGTGCCACCAGTCCGGGGGACCAAGAGGCCCAGTACTTC.

About this clonotype itself: It may be a read error: a sequence one base away is much more abundant. J is TRBJ1-1 and V is TRBV29-1, with unresolved D. Germline V gives CDR1 SQVTM, CDR2 ANQGSEA. V gave up 4 bases and J gave up 6 bases, with 6 bases separating them. The CDR3 has 10 amino acids. As DNA, the CDR3 is TGCAGCGTTGGGAATCCTGAAGCTTTCTTT. Translation gives CSVGNPEAFF. The full variable domain, in which reference TRBV29-1 and TRBJ1-1 provide the parts outside the CDR3, is SAVISQKPSRDICQRGTSLTIQCQVDSQVTMMFWYRQQPGQSLTLIATANQGSEATYESGFVIDKFPISRPNLTFSTLTVSNMSPEDSSIYLCSVGNPEAFFGQGTRLTVV.

The chain uses TRBV7-9 and TRBJ1-4; TRBD1 might be the D (5 bases). Germline assignment: CDR1 SEHNR and CDR2 FQNEAQ (reference sequence). The V end was cut by 8 bases, the J end by 4 bases, with 11 bases between. The CDR3 is made up of 13 amino acids. CDR3 DNA: TGTGCCAGCGGAAAGGGGATTAATGAAAAACTGTTTTTT. Protein product: CASGKGINEKLFF.

On this clonotype itself: A read error may produce the germline difference seen at one junction end. This chain uses TRBV7-3 with TRBJ2-5; 7 bases match TRBD1. The germline gives CDR1 SGHTA, CDR2 FQGTGA. The CDR3 has 15 residues. The CDR3 sequence: CASSQTGSLGETQYF. The CDR3 DNA follows: TGCGCCAGCAGCCAGACAGGGAGCTTGGGAGAGACCCAGTACTTC.

The gene calls are TRBV7-9 and TRBJ1-1, with D uncertain. The V end was cut by 1 base, the J end by 6 bases, with 15 bases between. The length of the CDR3 is 15 residues. The germline V gene encodes CDR1 SEHNR and CDR2 FQNEAQ (reference sequence). The CDR3 sequence is CASSLVGPASPEAFF. CDR3 nucleotide sequence: TGTGCCAGCAGCTTAGTCGGACCGGCATCACCTGAAGCTTTCTTT.

This clonotype was recorded at least ten times. It may be a read error: a sequence one base away is much more abundant. The chain is built from TRBV6-5 and TRBJ2-5; 7 bases are a match to TRBD1. The germline gives CDR1 MNHEY, CDR2 SVGAGI. The V gene end was trimmed by 8 bases and the J gene end by 5 bases; junction bases not matched to a gene: 17. CDR3 length: 16 amino acids. The CDR3 spells CASGSNRGGVRETQYF. The CDR3 coding sequence is TGTGCCAGCGGTTCGAACAGGGGCGGTGTGAGGGAGACCCAGTACTTC.

This chain connects TRBV9 to TRBJ2-6; no clear D. The CDR3 has 12 amino acids. V was clipped by 6 bases and J by 4 bases, with 5 bases between them. Germline V gives CDR1 SGDLS, CDR2 YYNGEE. The DNA of the CDR3 is TGTGCCAGCACGCACGGGGCCAACGTCCTGACTTTC. Protein sequence: CASTHGANVLTF.

As for this clonotype: A much larger clone differs from this one at a single base, so this may be a read error. The rearrangement links TRBV20-1 to TRBJ2-3, with a weak D call TRBD1 (6 bases). CDR1 and CDR2 (germline): DFQATT, SNEGSKA (reference sequence). This CDR3 is 14 amino acids long. Written as DNA, the CDR3 is TGCAGTGCCCCGAAACAGGGCGTCGCAGATACGCAGTGTTTT. Protein product: CSAPKQGVADTQCF.

Turning to this clonotype: Without the conserved terminal phenylalanine or tryptophan, this CDR3 likely stems from a read error. The chain links TRBV25-1 to TRBJ1-4; D ambiguous. V was cut by 1 base and J by 4 bases, with 13 bases left in between. In germline, CDR1 is MGHDK, CDR2 SYGVNS. This CDR3 region has 16 residues. CDR3 residues: CASSESADQLNEKLFL. CDR3 DNA: TGTGCCAGCAGTGAATCGGCCGACCAGCTTAATGAAAAACTGTTTCTT.

The chain uses TRBV19 and TRBJ2-7; 10 nucleotides agree with TRBD2. The CDR3 has 13 amino acids. Germline CDR1 LNHDA, CDR2 SQIVND (reference sequence). Trimming at V came to 3 bases and at J to 5 bases, leaving 1 base not matched to a gene. In nucleotides, the CDR3 is TGTGCCAGTAGTATGCTAGCGGGAGACGAGCAGTACTTC. Amino acids: CASSMLAGDEQYF.

The genes are TRBV20-1 and TRBJ2-1; no reliable D call. Germline CDR1 reads DFQATT; CDR2 reads SNEGSKA (reference sequence). The V and J ends lost 4 bases and 10 bases respectively, with 14 bases between them. The CDR3 has 12 amino acids. The CDR3: CSAKASSYEQFF. CDR3 sequence (DNA): TGCAGTGCTAAGGCCAGCTCCTACGAGCAGTTCTTC.

This clonotype was seen a few times. The rearrangement uses TRBV20-1 and TRBJ2-7; 14 nucleotides agree with TRBD2. Losses at the gene ends were 5 bases for V and 1 base for J; bases not matched to a gene: 1. The CDR3 has 14 residues. The V gene's germline CDR1 is DFQATT and CDR2 SNEGSKA (reference sequence). CDR3 bases: TGCAGTGCTGGGACTAGCGGGAGTTCCTACGAGCAGTACTTC. This sequence encodes CSAGTSGSSYEQYF.

The J gene is TRBJ2-3, the V gene TRBV4-3; no clear D gene. Germline V gene lookup returns CDR1 LGHNA and CDR2 YSLEER. The CDR3 spans 16 residues. V was shortened by 0 bases and J by 5 bases, with 15 bases between the two germline ends. The CDR3 region is CASSQDPWASRDTQYF. CDR3 bases: TGCGCCAGCAGCCAAGATCCGTGGGCCTCGCGAGATACGCAGTATTTT.

In its sample, this clonotype was seen a few times. The chain combines TRBV5-1 with TRBJ2-5, with TRBD2 identical over 7 bases. Germline trimming cut 0 bases from V and 5 bases from J; bases unmatched to any gene: 7. This CDR3 is 15 amino acids long. Germline loops: CDR1 SGHRS, CDR2 YFSETQ. As DNA, the CDR3 is TGCGCCAGCAGCTTGGCCCGGGGGGATGAGGAGACCCAGTACTTC. Translated: CASSLARGDEETQYF.

This clonotype came up a few times. J is TRBJ1-1 and V is TRBV20-1, with D perhaps matching TRBD1 (6 bases). Germline lookup yields CDR1 DFQATT and CDR2 SNEGSKA (reference sequence). Trimming stripped 5 bases from V and 6 bases from J, with 10 bases between. This CDR3 is built from 11 residues. As DNA, the CDR3 is TGCAGTGCTGCTGGGACACCTGAAGCTTTCTTT. It encodes CSAAGTPEAFF.

This clonotype was found once. The J gene is TRBJ1-2, the V gene TRBV29-1; D might be TRBD1 (6 bases). Germline V lookup: CDR1 SQVTM, CDR2 ANQGSEA. CDR3 size: 14 residues. The germline V and J ends were trimmed by 1 base and 4 bases, with 13 bases remaining between them. CDR3: CSVEAGTSSYGYTF. The DNA of the CDR3 is TGCAGCGTTGAAGCCGGGACATCGAGCTATGGCTACACCTTC.

This clonotype has just a few counts. V usage is TRBV15 and J usage is TRBJ1-5; 7 bases agree with TRBD1. The ends lost 5 bases at V and 3 bases at J; junction bases unmatched: 4. CDR3 length: 14 residues. CDR1 is LNHNV, CDR2 YYDKDF, per germline (reference sequence). The CDR3, as DNA: TGTGCCACCAGCTCAACAGGGGTCAATCAGCCCCAGCATTTT. This sequence encodes CATSSTGVNQPQHF.

For this clonotype: The junction does not match germline at one end; this may be a read error. The chain carries TRBV7-3 and TRBJ2-3; either TRBD1 or TRBD2 may supply D (5 bases each). Germline V lookup: CDR1 SGHTA, CDR2 FQGTGA. The CDR3 length is 16 residues. The CDR3 DNA follows: TGTGCCAGCAGCTACGGGGCGGACTCAGTCTTCGATACGCAGTACTTT. Protein sequence: CASSYGADSVFDTQYF.

Comments on this clonotype: Mismatch with germline at one junction end may stem from a read error. The chain carries TRBV7-2 and TRBJ2-7; D is unclear. CDR1 and CDR2 (germline): SGHTA, FQGNSA. The CDR3 totals 14 residues. CDR3 loop: CASNSGGRSYEQHF. The DNA for the CDR3 is TGCGCCAGCAACTCCGGCGGCCGATCCTACGAGCAGCACTTC.

This sequence joins TRBV28 and TRBJ1-2; 9 positions match TRBD1. The trim removed 7 bases at V and 1 base at J, leaving 10 bases unmatched. Germline CDR1 MDHEN, CDR2 SYDVKM. The CDR3 has 16 residues. The CDR3 sequence: CASKVLRTGDNYGYTF. In nucleotides, the CDR3 is TGTGCCAGCAAAGTTTTACGGACAGGGGATAACTATGGCTACACCTTC.

The chain couples TRBV24-1 to TRBJ2-5; D gene uncertain. With 1 base removed from V and 5 bases from J, the gap between germline ends came to 4 bases. Germline values: CDR1 KGHDR, CDR2 SFDVKD. This CDR3 comprises 12 residues. As DNA, the CDR3 is TGTGCCACCAGTGATTTTAGCGAGACCCAGTACTTC. Translating gives CATSDFSETQYF.

The chain employs TRBV29-1 and TRBJ1-6; 8 nucleotides match TRBD1. This CDR3 spans 12 amino acids. The germline gives CDR1 SQVTM, CDR2 ANQGSEA. This CDR3 reads CSGPGTGSPLHF. The CDR3 DNA follows: TGCAGTGGTCCCGGGACAGGTTCACCCCTCCACTTT.

The gene calls are TRBV4-3 and TRBJ1-2; D is possibly TRBD1 (5 bases). Trimming took off 4 bases at V and 7 bases at J, with 16 bases between the two ends. Germline assignment: CDR1 LGHNA and CDR2 YSLEER. CDR3 size: 14 residues. CDR3 sequence reads: CASSPLAGGSGYTF. Written as DNA, the CDR3 is TGCGCCAGCAGCCCCCTGGCGGGGGGGAGTGGCTACACCTTC.

This clonotype showed up many times. V usage is TRBV4-3 and J usage is TRBJ2-5; TRBD1 is a possible D gene (6 bases). This CDR3 is built from 15 residues. CDR1 is LGHNA, CDR2 YSLEER, per germline. V lost 1 base, J lost 7 bases, and 16 bases lay in between. CDR3 region: CASSQASGQGGTQYF. The CDR3 DNA sequence: TGCGCCAGCAGCCAAGCCAGTGGTCAAGGGGGGACCCAGTACTTC.

The chain uses TRBV29-1 and TRBJ2-7, with a possible D match to TRBD1 (6 bases). The V gene lost 6 bases and the J gene lost 1 base, with 13 bases spanning the gap. The CDR3 consists of 13 residues. CDR1 is SQVTM and CDR2 is ANQGSEA in the germline V gene. The CDR3 sequence: CSVLPDSSYEQYF. The DNA of the CDR3 is TGCAGCGTCCTTCCGGACAGTTCCTACGAGCAGTACTTC.